This is a list of T cell receptor beta chains from one sample in a study of shared clonotypes between healthy human individuals. Using immunoSEQ multiplex PCR, the repertoire was profiled, and TCRdb retains in-frame clones only, with some absent. The table lists some 1 million clones, around four fifths of them singletons. Sequences were obtained from memory CD4+ T cells sorted from blood. All receptors come from a man between 18 and 35 years old in good health. Each CDR3 is given with its conserved first and last residue. Each record gives: V gene, clone size, J gene, D gene, CDR3 DNA, CDR3 protein. The D gene is left open where the match is weak. The size entry is marked missing in some rows and otherwise reads once, few, many or a size class.

>TRBV6-5|-|TRBJ1-2|-
TGTGCCAGCACCCGGAATAAGGGCGATGGCTACACCTTC
CASTRNKGDGYTF
>TRBV29-1|-|TRBJ2-1|-
TGCAGCGTTGGCCAGACACTAGGGTTGGGAGAGCAGTTCTTC
CSVGQTLGLGEQFF
>TRBV6-1|-|TRBJ1-2|-
TGTGCCAGCAGTGAATCAAGGGGAAGCTATGGCTACACCTTC
CASSESRGSYGYTF
>TRBV5-1|-|TRBJ2-3|-
TGCGCCAGCAGCTTGGGGGGGATAAGCGGCACAGATACGCAGTATTTT
CASSLGGISGTDTQYF
>TRBV2|-|TRBJ2-3|TRBD2
TGTGCCAGCAGGGTAGCGGGAGTTTGGGATACGCAGTATTTT
CASRVAGVWDTQYF
>TRBV6-1|-|TRBJ1-5|TRBD1
TGTGCCAGCATCGGTGACAGGGGACAGCCCCAGCATTTT
CASIGDRGQPQHF
>TRBV5-1|-|TRBJ2-7|TRBD1
TGCGCCAGCAGCCGACAGGGTTACGAGCAGTACTTC
CASSRQGYEQYF
>TRBV5-5|-|TRBJ1-1|-
TGTGCCAGCAGCAAGGACAGTTGGGAAACTGAAGCTTTCTTT
CASSKDSWETEAFF
>TRBV5-1|-|TRBJ2-7|TRBD2
TGCGCCAGCAGCCTCAGAGGCGGGGGGCCCCGGGACGAGCAGTACTTC
CASSLRGGGPRDEQYF
>TRBV10-2|-|TRBJ2-7|-
TGCGCCAGCAGTGAGTTTTCGGGGTTCGGCTACTTC
CASSEFSGFGYF
>TRBV28|-|TRBJ2-5|TRBD1
TGTGCCAGCAGTTTGACAGGGCCGCGGGAGACCCAGTACTTC
CASSLTGPRETQYF
>TRBV5-1|-|TRBJ2-3|TRBD2
TGCGCCAGCAGCTTGGGCGGGGGGGCCAACACAGATACGCAGTATTTT
CASSLGGGANTDTQYF
>TRBV23-1|-|TRBJ2-1|-
TGCGCCCCCTCCCCAAGGTTAGGTGGGGCCGATTACAATGAGCAGTTCTTC
CAPSPRLGGADYNEQFF
>TRBV5-1|-|TRBJ2-7|-
TGCGCCAGCAGCTTGCCTTCGGGTAGCGACGAGCAGTACTTC
CASSLPSGSDEQYF
>TRBV7-9|-|TRBJ2-5|-
TGTGCCAGCAGCCTTCTCCCGGCCATCCAAGAGACCCAGTACTTC
CASSLLPAIQETQYF
>TRBV2|few|TRBJ1-5|-
TGTGCCAGCAGTGAAGAAGTCACGAGTGGCAATCAGCCCCAGCATTTT
CASSEEVTSGNQPQHF
>TRBV7-2|-|TRBJ2-2|-
TGTGCCAGCAGCTTCACGGGAGATAGTACCGGGGAGCTGTTTTTT
CASSFTGDSTGELFF
>TRBV29-1|-|TRBJ2-7|-
TGCAGCGCTCAGACGAGCTCCTACGAGCAGTACTTC
CSAQTSSYEQYF
>TRBV5-5|-|TRBJ2-7|-
TGTGCCAGCAGCCCCGGGGAAGAGCAGTACTTC
CASSPGEEQYF
>TRBV19|few|TRBJ1-6|-
TGTGCCAGTAGTATAGGTGGGCCGGGCGCCTATAATTCACCCCTCCACTTT
CASSIGGPGAYNSPLHF
>TRBV5-3|once|TRBJ1-3|TRBD1
TGTGCCAGAAGCCTCGGGACAGGGACTCTTTGGGGAAACACCATATATTTT
CARSLGTGTLWGNTIYF
>TRBV6-1|-|TRBJ1-6|-
TGTGCCAGCACCCCGGATAATTCACCCCTCCACTTT
CASTPDNSPLHF
>TRBV9|-|TRBJ2-7|-
TGTGCCAGCGGCCCGAGTTCCTCCACCTACGAGCAGTACTTC
CASGPSSSTYEQYF
>TRBV6-1|-|TRBJ1-4|-
TGTGCCAGCAGTGAGGGCAGGATAAGTGAAAAACTGTTTTTT
CASSEGRISEKLFF
>TRBV5-1|-|TRBJ2-7|TRBD2
TGCGCCAGCAGCCCGCCGGGACTAGTAACCTACGAGCAGTACTTC
CASSPPGLVTYEQYF
>TRBV20-1|few|TRBJ1-1|-
TGCAGTGCGTCAGGGGAAACTGAAGCTTTCTTT
CSASGETEAFF
>TRBV30|-|TRBJ2-4|-
TGTGCCTGGAACTACCAACAGGGAAACATTCAGTACTTC
CAWNYQQGNIQYF
>TRBV10-3|few|TRBJ2-1|-
TGTGCCATCAGTGATGGCCTGACCAATGAGCAGTTCTTC
CAISDGLTNEQFF
>TRBV5-1|-|TRBJ1-1|-
TGCGCCGGCAGCCTGGAAGCTACATCGAACACTGAAGCTTTCTTT
CAGSLEATSNTEAFF
>TRBV4-1|-|TRBJ2-4|TRBD2
TGCGCCAGCAGCCCGGGACTAGCGGGAGGGGCGGCCAAAAACATTCAGTACTTC
CASSPGLAGGAAKNIQYF
>TRBV7-2|-|TRBJ1-5|-
TGTGCCAGCAGCTTAGAAGTGACTAGCAATCAGCCCCAGCATTTT
CASSLEVTSNQPQHF
>TRBV5-6|-|TRBJ2-7|-
TGTGTCAGCTGCACGGGACTCCACGAGCAGTACTTC
CVSCTGLHEQYF
>TRBV7-2|-|TRBJ2-6|-
TGTGCCAGCAGGACGCGCTCTGGGGCCAACGTCCTGACTTTC
CASRTRSGANVLTF
>TRBV7-7|-|TRBJ2-3|TRBD2
TGTGCTAGCAGCTTAGATTCTAGCGGGAGTTCAGGGGCAGATACGCAGTATTTT
CASSLDSSGSSGADTQYF
>TRBV7-8|once|TRBJ2-5|-
TGTGCCAGCAGCACAAATGACCGACAGCAAGAGACCCAGTACTTC
CASSTNDRQQETQYF
>TRBV5-6|once|TRBJ1-2|-
TGTGCCAGCAGCTTGCCCGGGAAGACCAACTATGGCTACACCTTC
CASSLPGKTNYGYTF
>TRBV7-6|-|TRBJ1-1|-
TGTGCCAGCAGCTTATCCACTAAGGCCAGGGGAAACACTGAAGCTTTCTTT
CASSLSTKARGNTEAFF
>TRBV11-2|-|TRBJ2-2|-
TGTGCCAGCAGCTTAGTAGGCGGAGATCCCACCGGGGAGCTGTTTTTT
CASSLVGGDPTGELFF
>TRBV18|once|TRBJ1-1|-
TGTGCCAGCTCACCACCAGGTAACACTGAAGCTTTCTTT
CASSPPGNTEAFF
>TRBV5-6|-|TRBJ1-4|-
TGTGCCAGCAGCTTTAACCCAGGGGAGGTGAATGAAAAACTGTTTTTT
CASSFNPGEVNEKLFF
>TRBV25-1|once|TRBJ2-5|TRBD1
TGTGCCAGCAGTGAAGGGGATCACAGGGGGCTAGGGGAGACCCAGTACTTC
CASSEGDHRGLGETQYF
>TRBV19|-|TRBJ1-4|-
TGTGCCAGTAGTACCCAGGGAGCAAAACTGTTTTTT
CASSTQGAKLFF
>TRBV29-1|few|TRBJ2-5|TRBD1
TGCAGCGCCAAATCAGGGGGCGAGGCCCAGTACTTC
CSAKSGGEAQYF
>TRBV7-3|-|TRBJ2-5|TRBD2
TGTGCCAGCAGCTGGCGAGCGGGGGTCCAAGAGACCCAGTACTTC
CASSWRAGVQETQYF
>TRBV27|-|TRBJ2-1|TRBD2
TGTGCCAGCACCTCCCCTAGGGGGACTAGCGGAGGGGGCAATGAGCAGTTCTTC
CASTSPRGTSGGGNEQFF
>TRBV6-1|-|TRBJ1-1|TRBD1
TGTGCCAGCAGTGGTGGGGACAGGGCTTACACTGAAGCTTTCTTT
CASSGGDRAYTEAFF
>TRBV5-4|once|TRBJ2-5|-
TGTGCCAGCAGCCCAGGGGAAATCACCTTAGAGACCCAGTACTTC
CASSPGEITLETQYF
>TRBV7-3|-|TRBJ1-2|-
TGTGCCAGCAGCTTAACAGCAGGGGAAGAAGGCTACACCTTC
CASSLTAGEEGYTF
>TRBV19|-|TRBJ1-5|-
TGTGCCAGTAGTATCTATGGATCATCGTCCGTTAGCAATCAGCCCCAGCATTTT
CASSIYGSSSVSNQPQHF
>TRBV2|-|TRBJ2-1|-
TGTGCCAGCAGTGAGCGGCAGATCTCCTACAATGAGCAGTTCTTC
CASSERQISYNEQFF
>TRBV10-3|-|TRBJ1-1|-
TGTGCCATCAGTGAGTCGTCGGGGAGGAACACTGAAGCTTTCTTT
CAISESSGRNTEAFF
>TRBV7-8|-|TRBJ2-7|TRBD1
TGTGCCAGCAGCTTACCCGGGACAGGGATCTACGAGCAGTACTTC
CASSLPGTGIYEQYF
>TRBV5-1|once|TRBJ2-1|TRBD2
TGCGCCAGCAGCTTACTAGCGGGGGGATCTAATGAGCAGTTCTTC
CASSLLAGGSNEQFF
>TRBV5-6|-|TRBJ1-1|-
TGTGCCAGCAGCTTAGGGCAGGGGTATGGTATCAGCACTGAAGCTTTCTTT
CASSLGQGYGISTEAFF